This T cell receptor (beta chain) was recovered during a study of tumor-infiltrating lymphocytes in oesophageal squamous cell carcinoma. The V end was cut by 6 bases, the J end by 2 bases, with 12 bases between. Germline assignment: CDR1 ENHRY and CDR2 SYGVKD. CDR3 length: 14 residues. MiXCR, run by TCRdb on the PCR reads, gives a single entry per CDR3 protein. The sample has roughly 13,000 distinct CDR3 sequences, roughly 47% seen once. The sequence was obtained from a male donor with esophageal squamous cell carcinoma. J is TRBJ2-3 and V is TRBV10-3; weak D call: TRBD2 (6 bases). Material for sequencing was normal esophageal tissue next to the tumor. This CDR3 reads CAISSDYYTDTQYF. DNA for the CDR3: TGTGCCATCAGCTCGGACTACTACACAGATACGCAGTATTTT.